Below are 32 T cell receptor beta chains sequenced from a single sample in a study of T cell responses to AZD1222 COVID-19 vaccine. Clones were read by immunoSEQ multiplex PCR, and TCRdb kept only the in-frame ones, dropping some. Of more than 95,000 clones listed, 93% are singletons. The sample in question was peripheral blood, obtained on day 0 of AZD1222 vaccination. The receptors shown here come from an adult in good health.

The genes are TRBV20-1 and TRBJ2-7; D is possibly TRBD1 (6 bases). The germline V gene encodes CDR1 DFQATT and CDR2 SNEGSKA (reference sequence). The CDR3 has 11 amino acids. This CDR3 is CGTRTAYEQYF. The CDR3 nucleotides read TGCGGAACAAGGACAGCCTACGAGCAGTACTTC.

V is TRBV7-3 and J is TRBJ1-3; D is uncertain. Germline V lookup: CDR1 SGHTA, CDR2 FQGTGA. CDR3 length equals 16 residues. V lost 1 base and J lost 0, with 10 bases in between. CDR3: CASSLSPPSSGNTIYF. The CDR3, as DNA: TGTGCCAGCAGCTTAAGCCCGCCGAGCTCTGGAAACACCATATATTTT.

This chain joins TRBV20-1 and TRBJ2-2; maybe TRBD2 (6 bases). The germline V gene encodes CDR1 DFQATT and CDR2 SNEGSKA (reference sequence). Trimming took 6 bases from V and 10 from J, leaving 12 bases between them. The length of the CDR3 is 11 residues. The CDR3 loop is CSALWREELFF. The CDR3 DNA is TGCAGTGCCCTTTGGAGGGAGGAGCTGTTTTTT.

The chain couples TRBV9 to TRBJ1-1, with a tentative D call TRBD1 (6 bases). This CDR3 is built from 15 residues. V was trimmed by 0 bases and J by 12 bases, leaving 21 bases between them. Looked up from germline, CDR1 is SGDLS and CDR2 is YYNGEE. The CDR3 loop is CASSVGAGVATMSFF. CDR3 DNA: TGTGCCAGCAGCGTAGGGGCAGGGGTGGCGACGATGTCTTTCTTT.

The J gene is TRBJ1-6, the V gene TRBV11-1; D is ambiguous. This CDR3 contains 15 residues. V was clipped by 5 bases and J by 7 bases, with 15 bases between them. Germline CDR1 is SGHAT and CDR2 is FQDESV (reference sequence). CDR3: CASSPEVGMNSPLHF. The CDR3, as DNA: TGTGCCAGCAGCCCAGAAGTGGGTATGAATTCACCCCTCCACTTT.

The chain combines TRBV5-6 with TRBJ1-5; TRBD1 is a possible D gene (5 bases). CDR1 and CDR2 from the germline V gene are SGHDT and YYEEEE. The V and J ends lost 0 bases and 4 bases respectively, with 8 bases between them. The length of the CDR3 is 14 residues. CDR3 nucleotide sequence: TGTGCCAGCAGCTTGGGCAGGGAAAATCAGCCCCAGCATTTT. Translation: CASSLGRENQPQHF.

CDR3 sequence reads: CASSLGTSGSYEQFF. The CDR3 DNA is TGTGCCAGCAGCTTAGGGACTAGCGGGAGTTATGAGCAGTTCTTC. V and J are TRBV14 and TRBJ2-1; 14 nucleotides agree with TRBD2. The CDR3 extends over 15 amino acids. V was pared by 5 bases and J by 8 bases, with 5 bases of the junction left unmatched. Per germline, CDR1 SGHDN and CDR2 FVKESK.

The chain combines TRBV7-8 with TRBJ1-4; no reliable D call. Germline assignment: CDR1 SGHVS and CDR2 FQNEAQ. CDR3 length: 13 residues. The ends were cut back, 4 bases at V and 10 bases at J, with 13 bases in the middle. CDR3: CASSSAAQGKLFF. CDR3 DNA sequence: TGTGCCAGCAGCTCCGCAGCACAAGGAAAACTGTTTTTT. Combining the CDR3 with reference TRBV7-8 and TRBJ1-4 gives the whole variable domain GAGVSQSPRYKVAKRGQDVALRCDPISGHVSLFWYQQALGQGPEFLTYFQNEAQLDKSGLPSDRFFAERPEGSVSTLKIQRTQQEDSAVYLCASSSAAQGKLFFGSGTQLSVL.

The chain recombines TRBV7-3 with TRBJ2-3; 7 nucleotides match TRBD1. Germline V lookup: CDR1 SGHTA, CDR2 FQGTGA. V shed 2 bases and J 3 bases; nucleotides not matched to a gene: 2. This CDR3 is built from 14 residues. The CDR3 protein is CASSLSRGTDTQYF. CDR3 nucleotide sequence: TGTGCCAGCAGCTTATCCAGGGGGACAGATACGCAGTATTTT.

A single count supports this clone. The chain is built from TRBV4-1 and TRBJ2-1, with TRBD1 matching 9 bases. CDR1 and CDR2 from the germline V gene are MGHRA and YSYEKL. The CDR3 contains 15 residues. V lost 6 bases to trimming and J lost 4 bases; unmatched junction nucleotides: 7. CDR3 bases: TGCGCCAGCAGTCTTACGACAGGGGGGTACAATGAGCAGTTCTTC. It encodes CASSLTTGGYNEQFF.

This clone was counted a single time. The V gene is TRBV5-4, the J gene TRBJ2-7, with a weak D call TRBD2 (6 bases). The CDR3 covers 15 residues. The germline V and J ends were trimmed by 1 base and 2 bases, with 13 bases remaining between them. Germline V lookup: CDR1 SGHNT, CDR2 YYREEE (reference sequence). The CDR3, as DNA: TGTGCCAGCAGCTTGAAGGGCGGGAACACCTACGAGCAGTACTTC. Its protein product is CASSLKGGNTYEQYF.

The gene calls are TRBV6-1 and TRBJ1-6; TRBD1 might be the D (6 bases). V was shortened by 2 bases and J by 8 bases, with 7 bases between the two germline ends. Germline V gene sequence: CDR1 MNHNS, CDR2 SASEGT. The CDR3 is 13 residues long. CDR3 loop: CASSERGYSPLHF. The CDR3 DNA reads as TGTGCCAGCAGTGAAAGGGGGTATTCACCCCTCCACTTT.

A word on this clone: In the same sample, other DNA sequences code for this CDR3. This chain joins TRBV6-5 and TRBJ2-2; D not certain. Trimming pared 0 bases from V and 3 bases from J, leaving 8 bases between. The CDR3 is made up of 15 amino acids. Germline V lookup: CDR1 MNHEY, CDR2 SVGAGI. DNA of the CDR3: TGTGCCAGCAGTTACTCGAGGTCGTACACCGGGGAGCTGTTTTTT. Residues: CASSYSRSYTGELFF.

This chain links TRBV19 with TRBJ1-2; no clear D. The CDR3 contains 14 residues. Germline V gene lookup returns CDR1 LNHDA and CDR2 SQIVND (reference sequence). Trimming took 3 bases from V and 8 from J, leaving 16 bases between them. The CDR3, as DNA: TGTGCCAGTAGTATGGGCGCGGCGGGATCCGGCTACACCTTC. This gives the protein CASSMGAAGSGYTF.

V and J are TRBV28 and TRBJ2-7; perhaps TRBD2 as D (5 bases). Germline V gives CDR1 MDHEN, CDR2 SYDVKM. The V gene lost 1 base and the J gene lost 1 base, with 8 bases spanning the gap. The length of the CDR3 is 14 residues. CDR3 region: CASSLYGLSYEQYF. The CDR3 DNA follows: TGTGCCAGCAGTTTATATGGACTTTCCTACGAGCAGTACTTC.

The chain's CDR3 is CASSLVSSNQPQHF. The CDR3 DNA reads as TGTGCCAGCAGCTTAGTGTCTAGCAATCAGCCCCAGCATTTT. The chain employs TRBV7-6 and TRBJ1-5; the D is unclear. Germline assignment: CDR1 SGHVS and CDR2 FNYEAQ. Trimming took 1 base from V and 0 from J, leaving 4 bases between them. The CDR3 is 14 amino acids.

The chain couples TRBV18 to TRBJ2-1; no firm D call. The CDR3 extends over 15 amino acids. V gave up 0 bases and J gave up 3 bases, with 9 bases separating them. From germline, CDR1 is KGHSH and CDR2 LQKENI. The DNA for the CDR3 is TGTGCCAGCTCACCACCGGCGCGGATCTACAATGAGCAGTTCTTC. Translating it yields CASSPPARIYNEQFF.

J is TRBJ1-2 and V is TRBV5-4; perhaps TRBD1 as D (5 bases). The CDR3 extends over 14 amino acids. In germline, CDR1 is SGHNT, CDR2 YYREEE (reference sequence). V was pared by 0 bases and J by 4 bases, with 10 bases between. DNA of the CDR3: TGTGCCAGCAGCTTGGCCAGGGAGAGCTATGGCTACACCTTC. Translation gives CASSLARESYGYTF.

J is TRBJ2-7 and V is TRBV19; tentatively, D is TRBD2 (6 bases). Trimming shortened V by 10 bases and J by 2 bases, and 18 bases separated the two germline ends. The CDR3 spans 14 residues. The V gene's germline CDR1 is LNHDA and CDR2 SQIVND (reference sequence). The CDR3 spells CATAKTERAYEQYF. The CDR3 nucleotides are TGTGCCACCGCAAAGACGGAGCGGGCCTACGAGCAGTACTTC.

This chain joins TRBV10-1 and TRBJ2-2, with 7 bases aligning to TRBD1. Germline CDR1 reads WNHNN; CDR2 reads SYGVQD (reference sequence). The V gene end was trimmed by 4 bases and the J gene end by 4 bases; junction bases not matched to a gene: 6. CDR3 size: 15 residues. The CDR3 bases are TGCGCCAGCAGTGGTGAGGGGGCAGTCACCGGGGAGCTGTTTTTT. It yields the protein CASSGEGAVTGELFF.

The V gene is TRBV5-1, the J gene TRBJ2-1; no reliable D call. The CDR3 totals 15 residues. Trimming removed 0 bases at V and 1 base at J, with 8 bases between. Germline CDR1 and CDR2: SGHRS and YFSETQ. The DNA of the CDR3 is TGCGCCAGCAGCTTGGATTTGGGATCCTACAATGAGCAGTTCTTC. Translated, it gives CASSLDLGSYNEQFF.

This clone appeared once. The junction does not match germline at one end; this may be a read error. This rearrangement joins TRBV11-2 to TRBJ2-7, with D maybe TRBD2 (6 bases). The CDR3 is made up of 15 amino acids. Germline CDR1 and CDR2: SGHAT and FQNNGV. This CDR3 is CASSLDLGGGLTRDF. CDR3 nucleotides: TGTGCCAGCAGCTTAGACCTCGGGGGAGGATTAACTAGGGACTTC.

The chain joins TRBV29-1 to TRBJ2-5; D ambiguous. Trimming pared 3 bases from V and 4 bases from J, leaving 9 bases between. The CDR3 extends over 12 amino acids. Germline CDR1 SQVTM, CDR2 ANQGSEA. This CDR3 reads CSVDGLIETQYF. The CDR3 DNA sequence: TGCAGCGTTGACGGCTTGATAGAGACCCAGTACTTC.

The rearrangement joins TRBV5-6 to TRBJ2-2; D tentatively reads TRBD1 or TRBD2 (5 bases each). V was clipped by 5 bases and J by 7 bases, with 15 bases between them. Per germline, CDR1 SGHDT and CDR2 YYEEEE. CDR3 length equals 14 residues. The CDR3 coding sequence is TGTGCCAGCAGTTCGGACACAGCGGACGGGGAGCTGTTTTTT. This gives the protein CASSSDTADGELFF.

V usage is TRBV4-1 and J usage is TRBJ1-5; 8 nucleotides line up with TRBD1. CDR1 and CDR2 (germline): MGHRA, YSYEKL. The CDR3 contains 16 residues. J gave up 3 bases and V 4 bases, and 8 bases lay outside the gene matches. This CDR3 reads CASSRRTGFDNQPQHF. The CDR3 DNA follows: TGCGCCAGCAGCCGCCGGACAGGGTTCGACAATCAGCCCCAGCATTTT.

The chain couples TRBV6-1 to TRBJ1-2, with 8 bases fitting TRBD1. The junction had 6 bases not matched to a gene; V was cut back by 2 bases and J by 4 bases. The CDR3 has 15 residues. CDR1 is MNHNS, CDR2 SASEGT, per germline. Here the CDR3 reads CASSETQDRAYGYTF. In DNA form, the CDR3 reads TGTGCCAGCAGTGAAACCCAGGACAGGGCCTATGGCTACACCTTC.

The chain recombines TRBV7-8 with TRBJ1-1; D gene ambiguous. This CDR3 contains 16 residues. Trimming took off 5 bases at V and 5 bases at J, with 21 bases between the two ends. Germline CDR1 and CDR2: SGHVS and FQNEAQ. This CDR3 reads CASSPPVLAPGTEAFF. CDR3 nucleotide sequence: TGTGCCAGCAGCCCCCCCGTGTTAGCCCCGGGAACTGAAGCTTTCTTT.

The chain links TRBV13 to TRBJ1-1; TRBD1 agrees at 8 bases. With 4 bases clipped from V and 5 bases from J, the junction kept 12 bases outside the gene matches. CDR1 PRHDT and CDR2 FYEKMQ come from the germline V gene (reference sequence). CDR3 length equals 16 residues. CDR3 nucleotide sequence: TGTGCCAGCAGCTCCTCGACAGGGGTGAGTGGAACTGAAGCTTTCTTT. Translating gives CASSSSTGVSGTEAFF. Combining the CDR3 with reference TRBV13 and TRBJ1-1 gives the whole variable domain AAGVIQSPRHLIKEKRETATLKCYPIPRHDTVYWYQQGPGQDPQFLISFYEKMQSDKGSIPDRFSAQQFSDYHSELNMSSLELGDSALYFCASSSSTGVSGTEAFFGQGTRLTVV.

The chain links TRBV11-1 to TRBJ2-7; possibly TRBD1 for D (6 bases). Trimming cost V 6 bases and J 2 bases, with 14 bases left between them. This CDR3 is built from 14 residues. Germline values: CDR1 SGHAT, CDR2 FQDESV (reference sequence). Here the CDR3 DNA reads TGTGCCAGCAGTTTACAGGGAACCACCTACGAGCAGTACTTC. Its translation is CASSLQGTTYEQYF.

The J gene is TRBJ1-2, the V gene TRBV27; D is unclear. The CDR3 contains 14 residues. Trimming removed 2 bases from V and 3 bases from J, with 10 bases in between. Germline V gene data show CDR1 as MNHEY and CDR2 as SMNVEV (reference sequence). CDR3 DNA sequence: TGTGCCAGCAGTTTAATCGGCAGTTACTATGGCTACACCTTC. Amino acid sequence: CASSLIGSYYGYTF.

The V call is TRBV28, the J call TRBJ1-2; the D is unclear. V gave up 1 base and J gave up 7 bases, with 13 bases separating them. The CDR3 has 14 residues. CDR1 and CDR2 (germline): MDHEN, SYDVKM. The CDR3 region is CASSLLRNLAGYTF. In nucleotides, the CDR3 is TGTGCCAGCAGTTTATTACGGAATTTAGCTGGCTACACCTTC.

This chain links TRBV7-2 with TRBJ2-7; D possibly matches TRBD1 or TRBD2 (5 bases each). The V gene lost 1 base and the J gene lost 2 bases, with 9 bases spanning the gap. There are 14 residues in the CDR3. Germline V gene lookup returns CDR1 SGHTA and CDR2 FQGNSA. CDR3 bases: TGTGCCAGCAGCTTAGAACGGGGCCCCTACGAGCAGTACTTC. It is translated as CASSLERGPYEQYF.